The clone carrying this T cell receptor (beta chain) ranks as medium-sized. No antigen is known for it. The data derive from a study of lung T cells in sarcoidosis with Löfgren's syndrome. Deletions cut 6 bases from V and 5 bases from J, with 13 bases between. The CDR3 length is 14 residues. TCRdb re-called the reads with MiXCR, one entry per CDR3 protein. This sample has some 3,100 distinct CDR3 sequences, with around 17% found just once. Points from the study as a whole: TRAV12-1 and TRBV2 were reportedly most expanded in Löfgren's patients. Shared TRAV12-1 and TRBV2 CDR3 motifs across Löfgren's syndrome patients reportedly suggested public CD4+ TCRs.

The sequence derives from a human donor with sarcoidosis (Löfgren's syndrome or another form), or a control subject (not recorded which). The genes are TRBV12-3 or TRBV12-4 and TRBJ1-4; D gene unclear. The sequencing input was CD4+ T cells from bronchoalveolar lavage. The CDR3 nucleotides are TGTGCCAGCAGGTTGGACGGCGTGAATGAAAAACTGTTTTTT. Translated, it gives CASRLDGVNEKLFF.